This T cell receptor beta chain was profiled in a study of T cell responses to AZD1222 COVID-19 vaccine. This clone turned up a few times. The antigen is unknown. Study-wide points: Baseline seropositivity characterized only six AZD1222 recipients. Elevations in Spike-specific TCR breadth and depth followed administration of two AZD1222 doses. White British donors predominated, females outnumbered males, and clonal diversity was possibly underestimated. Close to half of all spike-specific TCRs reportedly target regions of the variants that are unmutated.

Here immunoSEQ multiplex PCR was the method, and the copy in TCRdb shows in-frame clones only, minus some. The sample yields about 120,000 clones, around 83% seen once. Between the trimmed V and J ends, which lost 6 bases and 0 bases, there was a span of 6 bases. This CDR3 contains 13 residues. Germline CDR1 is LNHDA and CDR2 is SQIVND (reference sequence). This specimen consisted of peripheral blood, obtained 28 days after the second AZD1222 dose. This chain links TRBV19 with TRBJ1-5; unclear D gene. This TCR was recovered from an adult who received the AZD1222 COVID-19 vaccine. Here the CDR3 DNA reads TGTGCCAGTAGGGGATATAGCAATCAGCCCCAGCATTTT. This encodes CASRGYSNQPQHF.